Following are 20 T cell receptor beta chains from one sample sequenced in a study of read filtering for tumor transcriptome and immune sequencing. Molecular barcoded adaptors covering alpha/delta and beta/gamma chains were used on roughly 400 ng RNA. TCRdb reprocessed the reads with MiXCR, giving one entry per CDR3 protein. Among fewer than 45,000 distinct CDR3 sequences listed, roughly 12% were seen once. Material for sequencing was a population of CD138-negative cells sorted from bone marrow. These receptors were taken from a donor aged 40 or over with multiple myeloma.

This clonotype was seen repeatedly, ten times or more. This chain joins TRBV7-2 and TRBJ2-1; D is undetermined. This CDR3 region has 12 residues. The germline V gene has CDR1 SGHTA and CDR2 FQGNSA. Trimming stripped 4 bases from V and 7 bases from J, with 8 bases between. CDR3 coding DNA: TGTGCCAGCAGCTCTATGAGTAATGAGCAGTTCTTC. Translating gives CASSSMSNEQFF.

Regarding this clonotype: One base away lies a much larger clone, so this may be a sequencing read error. The chain combines TRBV29-1 with TRBJ2-7; the D gene is possibly TRBD2 (5 bases). The CDR3 loop spans 10 amino acids. V dropped 6 bases and J dropped 7 bases, with 10 bases sitting between them. Germline lookup yields CDR1 SQVTM and CDR2 ANQGSEA. CDR3 DNA sequence: TGCAGCGTGGTTCGGGGAGAGCAGTACTTC. It encodes CSVVRGEQYF.

As to this clonotype: Just one base apart from a much larger clone, this may be a read error. The V and J genes are TRBV3-1 and TRBJ2-7; the D is unclear. The germline CDR1 and CDR2 sequences are LGHDT and YNNKEL (reference sequence). This CDR3 region has 11 residues. The CDR3 region is CGSSLLYEQYF. The CDR3 DNA reads TGTGGCAGCAGCCTGCTCTACGAGCAGTACTTC.

This clonotype has at least ten counts. The chain uses TRBV27 and TRBJ1-2, with a possible D match to TRBD1 (5 bases). This CDR3 has 15 residues. Trimming cost V 5 bases and J 2 bases, with 15 bases left between them. CDR1 is MNHEY and CDR2 is SMNVEV in the germline V gene (reference sequence). The CDR3, as DNA: TGTGCCAGCAGTAGCCCTCTCCGGGGGAACTATGGCTACACCTTC. Its translation is CASSSPLRGNYGYTF.

In its sample, this clonotype was seen many times. This rearrangement joins TRBV2 to TRBJ2-5; D unclear. Trimming took off 6 bases at V and 0 bases at J, with 8 bases between the two ends. This CDR3 has 13 residues. Germline lookup yields CDR1 SNHLY and CDR2 FYNNEI. The CDR3 sequence: CASSPTNQETQYF. The CDR3 region has the DNA TGTGCCAGCAGCCCTACCAACCAAGAGACCCAGTACTTC.

This clonotype was found many times. The chain joins TRBV20-1 to TRBJ2-7, with D possibly TRBD2 on 6 matching bases. Germline lookup yields CDR1 DFQATT and CDR2 SNEGSKA (reference sequence). The CDR3 loop spans 13 amino acids. V gave up 3 bases and J gave up 11 bases, with 20 bases separating them. The CDR3 reads CSASPGLIRPKYF. Here the CDR3 DNA reads TGCAGTGCTAGCCCGGGACTGATCCGCCCGAAGTACTTC.

This clonotype appeared many times. This CDR3 is CSASGGAITYEQYF. As DNA, the CDR3 is TGCAGTGCTAGCGGAGGGGCTATAACCTACGAGCAGTACTTC. V gene TRBV20-1 combines with J gene TRBJ2-7; D is possibly TRBD2 (6 bases). Germline V gene data show CDR1 as DFQATT and CDR2 as SNEGSKA (reference sequence). Trimming removed 3 bases at V and 2 bases at J, with 14 bases between. The CDR3 loop spans 14 amino acids.

This clonotype was seen many times. The V gene is TRBV7-3, the J gene TRBJ2-1, with D tentatively TRBD2 (7 bases). CDR1 is SGHTA and CDR2 is FQGTGA in the germline V gene. The CDR3 runs 15 residues. V was cut by 2 bases and J by 2 bases, with 10 bases left in between. CDR3 DNA sequence: TGTGCCAGCAGCTTAGGGAGGGGGGCCTACAATGAGCAGTTCTTC. Protein: CASSLGRGAYNEQFF. The variable domain in full, completed from reference TRBV7-3 and TRBJ2-1, reads GAGVSQTPSNKVTEKGKYVELRCDPISGHTALYWYRQSLGQGPEFLIYFQGTGAADDSGLPNDRFFAVRPEGSVSTLKIQRTERGDSAVYLCASSLGRGAYNEQFFGPGTRLTVL.

This clonotype was seen at least ten times. This rearrangement joins TRBV21-1 to TRBJ1-1. TRBV21-1 counts as a pseudogene. The CDR3 covers 15 residues. The CDR3 DNA sequence: TGTGCCAGCAGCAAACTCGGACGGCAGAACACTGAAGCTTTCTTT. Residues: CASSKLGRQNTEAFF.

This clonotype has ten or more counts. CDR3 amino acids: CASSDDSHTEAFF. DNA of the CDR3: TGCGCCAGCAGCGATGACAGCCACACTGAAGCTTTCTTT. The chain links TRBV5-1 to TRBJ1-1; D possibly corresponds to TRBD1 (5 bases). Germline-derived CDR1 and CDR2 are SGHRS and YFSETQ. The CDR3 is made up of 13 amino acids. The V end was cut by 4 bases, the J end by 3 bases, with 10 bases between.

Ten or more counts support this clonotype. This rearrangement joins TRBV3-1 to TRBJ2-2; 7 bases align to TRBD1. The CDR3 totals 15 residues. Trimming at V came to 7 bases and at J to 5 bases, leaving 10 bases not matched to a gene. Germline V gene lookup returns CDR1 LGHDT and CDR2 YNNKEL (reference sequence). CDR3 residues: CASKKGQRLTGELFF. The CDR3 DNA follows: TGTGCCAGCAAGAAGGGACAGAGACTAACCGGGGAGCTGTTTTTT. The full variable domain, in which reference TRBV3-1 and TRBJ2-2 provide the parts outside the CDR3, is DTAVSQTPKYLVTQMGNDKSIKCEQNLGHDTMYWYKQDSKKFLKIMFSYNNKELIINETVPNRFSPKSPDKAHLNLHINSLELGDSAVYFCASKKGQRLTGELFFGEGSRLTVL.

This clonotype has at least ten counts. The chain has TRBV2 and TRBJ1-1; D gene uncertain. Germline CDR1 SNHLY, CDR2 FYNNEI. The CDR3 has 14 amino acids. Trimming stripped 4 bases from V and 0 bases from J, with 9 bases between. The CDR3 DNA follows: TGTGCCAGCAGTGCGGACGGCCTGAACACTGAAGCTTTCTTT. As protein: CASSADGLNTEAFF.

This clonotype has ten or more counts. V is TRBV5-6 and J is TRBJ2-5, with a possible D match to TRBD2 (6 bases). The CDR3 runs to 14 residues. Per germline, CDR1 SGHDT and CDR2 YYEEEE. V lost 4 bases and J 5 bases, leaving 15 bases between the germline ends. CDR3 coding DNA: TGTGCCAGCAGCCGTGCGGGGCCGGGTGAGACCCAGTACTTC. It encodes CASSRAGPGETQYF.

Remarks on this clonotype: A single base separates this from a much larger clone, so it may be a read error. The chain links TRBV5-5 to TRBJ2-1; D possibly corresponds to TRBD1 (7 bases). This CDR3 region has 15 residues. Looked up from germline, CDR1 is SGHKS and CDR2 is YYEKEE (reference sequence). The DNA for the CDR3 is TGTGCCAGCAGCCCGGCGGGACAGTCCTACAATAAGCAGTTCTTC. Residues: CASSPAGQSYNKQFF. Full variable domain (missing parts from reference TRBV5-5 and TRBJ2-1): DAGVTQSPTHLIKTRGQQVTLRCSPISGHKSVSWYQQVLGQGPQFIFQYYEKEERGRGNFPDRFSARQFPNYSSELNVNALLLGDSALYLCASSPAGQSYNKQFFGPGTRLTVL.

This clonotype was seen at least ten times. V gene TRBV20-1 combines with J gene TRBJ2-3; D may correspond to TRBD1 or TRBD2 (5 bases each). Trimming took off 3 bases at V and 1 base at J, with 14 bases between the two ends. The CDR3 runs 15 residues. CDR1 DFQATT and CDR2 SNEGSKA come from the germline V gene (reference sequence). CDR3 region: CSASNGAEGTDTQYF. CDR3 in DNA: TGCAGTGCTAGTAACGGGGCAGAGGGCACAGATACGCAGTATTTT.

Concerning this clonotype itself: This may be a read error: a much more frequent sequence differs by one nucleotide. This chain joins TRBV20-1 and TRBJ2-3; TRBD1 aligns across 10 bases. The trim removed 7 bases at V and 4 bases at J, leaving 8 bases unmatched. CDR3 length equals 14 residues. Germline CDR1 is DFQATT and CDR2 is SNEGSKA (reference sequence). Here the CDR3 reads CSESGTGVSDTQYF. Written as DNA, the CDR3 is TGCAGTGAAAGCGGGACAGGGGTCTCAGATACGCAGTATTTT.

This clonotype came up many times. The V gene is TRBV19, the J gene TRBJ2-1, with 14 bases fitting TRBD2. Per the germline V gene, CDR1 is LNHDA and CDR2 is SQIVND (reference sequence). J gave up 5 bases and V 7 bases, and 4 bases lay outside the gene matches. This CDR3 contains 15 residues. CDR3 amino acids: CASKTGLAGDNEQFF. In nucleotides, the CDR3 is TGTGCCAGTAAGACGGGACTAGCGGGGGACAATGAGCAGTTCTTC.

As regards this clonotype: Compared with germline, one end of the junction differs, possibly owing to a read error. For the CDR3, the DNA is TGTGCCAGCAGCTTAGCTCGGACGGGCAATGGGCAGTTCTTC. It translates to CASSLARTGNGQFF. V and J are TRBV7-8 and TRBJ2-1, with D unresolved. CDR3 size: 14 residues. The germline CDR1 and CDR2 sequences are SGHVS and FQNEAQ.

The sample holds a few counts of this clonotype. This sequence joins TRBV5-1 and TRBJ2-1; D not resolved. CDR3 size: 14 residues. The germline V gene encodes CDR1 SGHRS and CDR2 YFSETQ. Between the trimmed V and J ends, which lost 6 bases and 5 bases, there was a span of 15 bases. CDR3 sequence reads: CASTSSTTNNEQFF. The DNA for the CDR3 is TGCGCCAGCACCTCCAGCACTACGAACAATGAGCAGTTCTTC. Full variable domain (remainder filled in from reference TRBV5-1 and TRBJ2-1): KAGVTQTPRYLIKTRGQQVTLSCSPISGHRSVSWYQQTPGQGLQFLFEYFSETQRNKGNFPGRFSGRQFSNSRSEMNVSTLELGDSALYLCASTSSTTNNEQFFGPGTRLTVL.

This clonotype was seen many times. This chain links TRBV28 with TRBJ1-4; D may be TRBD1 (6 bases). V was trimmed by 5 bases and J by 3 bases, leaving 13 bases between them. The CDR3 runs 15 residues. Looked up from germline, CDR1 is MDHEN and CDR2 is SYDVKM. The CDR3 here is CASSTPGHPNEKLFF. Written as DNA, the CDR3 is TGTGCCAGCAGTACACCGGGACACCCTAATGAAAAACTGTTTTTT.